The sequence of this T cell receptor beta chain was determined in a study of T-cell memory formation after mild COVID-19. Study observations and caveats: Later expanders leaned toward CD4+, whereas clones contracting from day 15 to 85 were balanced CD4/CD8.

This clonotype turned up a few times. Antigen specificity is unknown. The CDR3 sequence is 12 residues long. Germline CDR1 reads ENHRY; CDR2 reads SYGVKD. Trimming pared 0 bases from V and 8 bases from J, leaving 7 bases between. TCRdb re-called the 5' RACE reads with MiXCR, one entry per CDR3 protein. The sample carries 250,000 or so distinct CDR3 sequences, over 15% recorded once. The TCR comes from a man aged 18 to 35 who had mild COVID-19 (a few samples of this study predate the infection). Cell type and time point are not known. The rearrangement joins TRBV10-3 to TRBJ1-1; D remains unclear. Sequences were obtained from PBMCs or a T cell subset sorted from them (not recorded which). Here the CDR3 DNA reads TGTGCCATCAGTGAGTCGAGAAACGAAGCTTTCTTT. This encodes CAISESRNEAFF.